Listed below are T cell receptor beta chains from one sample, sequenced in a study of long-term antiretroviral therapy in people with HIV. Here immunoSEQ multiplex PCR was the method, and the copy in TCRdb shows in-frame clones only, minus some. The table shows around 30,000 clones, with 75% to 90% occurring only once. Sample: unsorted PBMCs, taken 2.3 years after starting antiretroviral therapy. The receptors were gathered from a man in his forties or fifties with HIV. Both conserved end residues are part of each CDR3. The D gene is left open where the match is weak. Size is stated for part of the rows, as once, few or many counts, or as a class when the clone is expanded.

CDR3 protein: CASSLDPPYGYTF; CDR3 DNA: TGTGCCAGCAGCTTAGATCCCCCCTATGGCTACACCTTC; V gene: TRBV11-2; J gene: TRBJ1-2; D gene: -; clone size: -
CDR3 protein: CASSEYLGGSSSGNTIYF; CDR3 DNA: TGTGCCAGCAGTGAATATCTGGGTGGCAGCAGCTCTGGAAACACCATATATTTT; V gene: TRBV6-1; J gene: TRBJ1-3; D gene: -; clone size: few
CDR3 protein: CASSSGQGAYEQYF; CDR3 DNA: TGTGCCAGCAGCTCGGGACAGGGGGCCTACGAGCAGTACTTC; V gene: TRBV9; J gene: TRBJ2-7; D gene: TRBD1; clone size: -
CDR3 protein: CASSSHRNLESTDTQYF; CDR3 DNA: TGTGCCAGCAGTTCTCACCGAAACTTGGAAAGCACAGATACGCAGTATTTT; V gene: TRBV27; J gene: TRBJ2-3; D gene: -; clone size: -
CDR3 protein: CASSGLAGIYNEQFF; CDR3 DNA: TGTGCCAGCTCTGGGCTAGCGGGGATCTACAATGAGCAGTTCTTC; V gene: TRBV18; J gene: TRBJ2-1; D gene: TRBD2; clone size: -
CDR3 protein: CASSSGQGLNTEAFF; CDR3 DNA: TGTGCCAGCAGCTCCGGACAGGGGCTGAACACTGAAGCTTTCTTT; V gene: TRBV11-2; J gene: TRBJ1-1; D gene: TRBD1; clone size: -
CDR3 protein: CASSIEATGELFF; CDR3 DNA: TGTGCCAGCAGTATAGAGGCGACCGGGGAGCTGTTTTTT; V gene: TRBV10-3; J gene: TRBJ2-2; D gene: -; clone size: few
CDR3 protein: CASSGVNEQFF; CDR3 DNA: TGTGCCAGCAGCGGGGTCAATGAGCAGTTCTTC; V gene: TRBV9; J gene: TRBJ2-1; D gene: -; clone size: -
CDR3 protein: CASSEPTGLKFEQYF; CDR3 DNA: TGTGCCAGCAGTGAACCCACCGGCCTTAAGTTCGAGCAGTACTTC; V gene: TRBV2; J gene: TRBJ2-7; D gene: -; clone size: -
CDR3 protein: CASSLYSSPGLPYEQYF; CDR3 DNA: TGCGCCAGCAGCCTTTATTCCTCTCCGGGACTACCCTACGAGCAGTACTTC; V gene: TRBV4-1; J gene: TRBJ2-7; D gene: TRBD2; clone size: -
CDR3 protein: CASDPQGPHNEQFF; CDR3 DNA: TGCGCCAGCGATCCTCAGGGCCCCCACAATGAGCAGTTCTTC; V gene: TRBV5-1; J gene: TRBJ2-1; D gene: -; clone size: -